This entry lists 11 T cell receptor beta chains sequenced from one sample in a study of blood T cell repertoires in COVID-19. The assay was immunoSEQ multiplex PCR, and TCRdb's table has in-frame clones only and misses some. This table holds some 100,000 clones, 86% found once. The sample taken for sequencing was peripheral blood. Source of these receptors: a human donor in a cohort sampled during active COVID-19.

The chain employs TRBV2 and TRBJ1-1, with 11 bases fitting TRBD1. V shed 6 bases, J shed 4 bases, and the junction held 4 bases outside the gene matches. CDR1 is SNHLY, CDR2 FYNNEI, per germline. This CDR3 is built from 14 residues. Written as DNA, the CDR3 is TGTGCCAGCAGGGACAGGGGGCGAGGCACTGAAGCTTTCTTT. It encodes CASRDRGRGTEAFF.

This sequence joins TRBV28 and TRBJ2-7; D is perhaps TRBD1 (6 bases). Deletions cut 3 bases from V and 3 bases from J, with 9 bases between. The CDR3 has 13 residues. In germline, CDR1 is MDHEN, CDR2 SYDVKM. The CDR3 is CASSLGRGYEQYF. The DNA for the CDR3 is TGTGCCAGCAGTTTGGGCAGGGGCTACGAGCAGTACTTC.

This clone was detected only once. The chain has TRBV5-4 and TRBJ1-4; the match to TRBD1 covers 8 bases. J was trimmed by 3 bases and V by 4 bases; bases with no gene match: 2. The germline V gene encodes CDR1 SGHNT and CDR2 YYREEE (reference sequence). This CDR3 has 14 residues. CDR3 region: CASSTGGSNEKLFF. The CDR3 nucleotides are TGTGCCAGCAGCACAGGGGGTTCTAATGAAAAACTGTTTTTT.

This sequence joins TRBV7-2 and TRBJ2-2; D ambiguous. Germline CDR1 is SGHTA and CDR2 is FQGNSA. This CDR3 contains 14 residues. Trimming shortened V by 5 bases and J by 2 bases, and 9 bases separated the two germline ends. In DNA form, the CDR3 reads TGTGCCAGCAGCCTGGGCCATAACACCGGGGAGCTGTTTTTT. This sequence encodes CASSLGHNTGELFF.

V and J are TRBV7-9 and TRBJ1-1, with D perhaps matching TRBD1 (5 bases). The CDR3 spans 16 residues. Trimming left V 0 bases short and J 2 bases short, with 13 bases between. Looked up from germline, CDR1 is SEHNR and CDR2 is FQNEAQ (reference sequence). Here the CDR3 reads CASSLAPTGINTEAFF. DNA for the CDR3: TGTGCCAGCAGCTTAGCCCCCACAGGAATTAACACTGAAGCTTTCTTT.

V is TRBV9 and J is TRBJ1-1, with D possibly TRBD1 on 5 matching bases. CDR1 is SGDLS, CDR2 YYNGEE, per germline. V gave up 1 base and J gave up 2 bases, with 12 bases separating them. This CDR3 comprises 15 residues. CDR3 sequence reads: CASSVSGRPNTEAFF. DNA for the CDR3: TGTGCCAGCAGCGTATCAGGGCGGCCCAACACTGAAGCTTTCTTT.

The chain carries TRBV19 and TRBJ1-5, with a possible D match to TRBD1 (5 bases). There are 13 residues in the CDR3. V was clipped by 3 bases and J by 5 bases, with 8 bases between them. Germline loops: CDR1 LNHDA, CDR2 SQIVND (reference sequence). The CDR3 is CASSMGGYQPQHF. The CDR3 DNA is TGTGCCAGTAGTATGGGGGGGTATCAGCCCCAGCATTTT.

The genes are TRBV27 and TRBJ2-3; D gene unclear. The CDR3 spans 15 residues. Trimming removed 3 bases at V and 0 bases at J, with 10 bases between. CDR1 is MNHEY and CDR2 is SMNVEV in the germline V gene (reference sequence). Here the CDR3 DNA reads TGTGCCAGCAGTTTCCAATGGCAAAGCACAGATACGCAGTATTTT. It translates to CASSFQWQSTDTQYF.

This rearrangement joins TRBV2 to TRBJ2-7; D ambiguous. Trimming removed 6 bases from V and 3 bases from J, with 12 bases in between. Per germline, CDR1 SNHLY and CDR2 FYNNEI. This CDR3 is 13 amino acids long. CDR3 nucleotide sequence: TGTGCCAGCAGCCTTGGAGTGAACTACGAGCAGTACTTC. It specifies CASSLGVNYEQYF.

This chain links TRBV7-6 with TRBJ1-3; no reliable D call. This CDR3 contains 17 residues. V lost 4 bases and J 0 bases, leaving 16 bases between the germline ends. CDR1 and CDR2 from the germline V gene are SGHVS and FNYEAQ. The CDR3 sequence is CASSSLPSVISGNTIYF. The CDR3 nucleotides are TGTGCCAGCAGCTCCCTCCCTTCAGTGATCTCTGGAAACACCATATATTTT.

This clone was found a few times. The chain joins TRBV19 to TRBJ1-1, with TRBD1 matching over 8 bases. J gave up 5 bases and V 9 bases, and 8 bases lay outside the gene matches. This CDR3 is built from 13 residues. Germline CDR1 is LNHDA and CDR2 is SQIVND (reference sequence). The CDR3 region has the DNA TGTGCCAGCAAGAGACAGGGGAGTACTGAAGCTTTCTTT. It yields the protein CASKRQGSTEAFF.